This T cell receptor (beta chain) was captured in a study of T cells in localized non-small cell lung cancer. Study-wide results and limits: It remains possible that heterogeneity exists, since only one tumor region was sequenced. Across samples, adjacent lung featured a median roughly 56 of the top 100 tumor clones. A higher density of T cells in blood coincided with extended overall survival.

As regards this clone: Its cognate antigen is unknown.

Using immunoSEQ multiplex PCR, the repertoire was profiled, and TCRdb retains in-frame clones only, with some absent. The sample includes 25,000 to 35,000 clones, about 82% seen only once; the top ten take approximately 16%. The receptor was isolated from a male donor older than 55 with stage III squamous cell lung carcinoma. The input for sequencing was peripheral blood, taken before any cancer treatment.

This CDR3 is CASSSSGVVVETQYF. For the CDR3, the DNA is TGTGCCAGCAGCTCTAGCGGGGTAGTCGTCGAGACCCAGTACTTC. The gene calls are TRBV7-2 and TRBJ2-5; 9 bases are shared with TRBD2. CDR1 and CDR2 from the germline V gene are SGHTA and FQGNSA. The CDR3 is 15 amino acids. The V segment lost 4 bases and the J segment 5 bases; nucleotides outside the gene matches: 8.